Following are 16 T cell receptor beta chains from one sample sequenced in a study of vaccination effects on CD4 cells after COVID-19. The protocol was immunoSEQ multiplex PCR, while the TCRdb copy is restricted to in-frame clones and leaves out a portion. The sample records tens of thousands of clones, around two thirds being singletons. No antigen has been assigned to these receptors. CD4+ T cell isolation took place after 10 days of culture. Two doses of either BNT162b2 or mRNA-1273 were given to each participant. The sequencing here drew on CD4+ T cells from PBMCs cultured without peptide, taken after COVID-19 vaccination. The receptors originated from a human donor who received a COVID-19 vaccine.

The rearrangement links TRBV5-6 to TRBJ2-5, with unresolved D. CDR1 and CDR2 (germline): SGHDT, YYEEEE. The length of the CDR3 is 12 residues. Trimming cost V 0 bases and J 4 bases, with 4 bases left between them. The CDR3 DNA reads TGTGCCAGCAGCTTGGTCGGAGAGACCCAGTACTTC. This codes for CASSLVGETQYF.

This chain connects TRBV6-5 to TRBJ2-2; TRBD1 aligns across 8 bases. CDR3 length: 15 residues. J was trimmed by 4 bases and V by 5 bases; bases with no gene match: 6. The germline CDR1 and CDR2 sequences are MNHEY and SVGAGI. CDR3 bases: TGTGCCAGCAGTCGGACAGGGATCAGCACCGGGGAGCTGTTTTTT. Translated, it gives CASSRTGISTGELFF.

The rearrangement uses TRBV4-1 and TRBJ1-2; D unclear. The V gene's germline CDR1 is MGHRA and CDR2 YSYEKL. This CDR3 comprises 21 residues. V shed 4 bases and J shed 4 bases, with 34 bases lying between them. This chain's CDR3 is CASSPSLVNSLTRRTFYGYTF. CDR3 DNA sequence: TGCGCCAGCAGCCCTTCGCTCGTGAACTCCCTTACTCGCCGTACTTTCTATGGCTACACCTTC.

The rearrangement joins TRBV6-6 to TRBJ2-7, with D possibly being TRBD1 (5 bases). The CDR3 is made up of 15 amino acids. Looked up from germline, CDR1 is MNHNY and CDR2 is SVGAGI (reference sequence). Trimming shortened V by 6 bases and J by 1 base, and 16 bases separated the two germline ends. CDR3 sequence: CASSDSASNSYEQYF. As DNA, the CDR3 is TGTGCCAGCAGCGACAGCGCCTCCAATTCCTACGAGCAGTACTTC.

The V call is TRBV6-5, the J call TRBJ2-5; D is undetermined. Per the germline V gene, CDR1 is MNHEY and CDR2 is SVGAGI. Trimming pared 6 bases from V and 5 bases from J, leaving 16 bases between. This CDR3 contains 14 residues. In nucleotides, the CDR3 is TGTGCCAGCAGCCTTGGTCCACGGTGGGAGACCCAGTACTTC. It specifies CASSLGPRWETQYF.

V and J are TRBV21-1 and TRBJ2-1; the listed D gene, TRBD2, was not tested against the DNA. TRBV21-1 is a pseudogene segment. The CDR3 has 16 amino acids. DNA of the CDR3: TGTGCCAGCAGCAACCCCGAACGGGAGGGCCGGAATGAGCAGTTCTTC. It is translated as CASSNPEREGRNEQFF.

The V gene is TRBV25-1, the J gene TRBJ1-4; 12 nucleotides align to TRBD1. This CDR3 contains 15 residues. CDR1 MGHDK and CDR2 SYGVNS come from the germline V gene. Trimming cost V 8 bases and J 11 bases; bases outside gene matches: 12. The CDR3 DNA follows: TGTGCCAGCTCACGAACGGGACAGGGGGCCGGTAAACTGTTTTTT. The encoded protein is CASSRTGQGAGKLFF.

This clone was counted a few times. The chain employs TRBV3-1 (or the pseudogene TRBV3-2) and TRBJ2-7, with 14 bases lining up with TRBD2. CDR3 size: 18 residues. The V gene end was trimmed by 3 bases and the J gene end by 5 bases; junction bases not matched to a gene: 12. The germline V gene has CDR1 LGHDT and CDR2 YNNKEL (reference sequence). The chain's CDR3 is CASSHGLGLAGAGDEQYF. CDR3 in DNA: TGTGCCAGCAGCCACGGATTGGGACTAGCGGGAGCTGGGGACGAGCAGTACTTC.

CDR3 in amino acids: CASSLAGAMNTEAFF. The CDR3, as DNA: TGCGCCAGCAGCTTAGCAGGGGCAATGAACACTGAAGCTTTCTTT. V usage is TRBV5-1 and J usage is TRBJ1-1, with D perhaps matching TRBD1 (6 bases). The CDR3 contains 15 residues. Germline lookup yields CDR1 SGHRS and CDR2 YFSETQ. Trimming cost V 2 bases and J 0 bases, with 11 bases left between them.

The rearrangement uses TRBV3-1 (or the pseudogene TRBV3-2) and TRBJ1-1; D ambiguous. Germline CDR1 is LGHDT and CDR2 is YNNKEL (reference sequence). The CDR3 has 14 amino acids. V was shortened by 2 bases and J by 0 bases, with 7 bases between the two germline ends. The CDR3 sequence is CASSQLRMNTEAFF. CDR3 DNA: TGTGCCAGCAGCCAACTACGGATGAACACTGAAGCTTTCTTT.

This clone was counted between two and nine times. The V and J genes are TRBV12-3 or TRBV12-4 and TRBJ1-5; D possibly corresponds to TRBD1 (6 bases). This CDR3 comprises 13 residues. Trimming cost V 6 bases and J 6 bases, with 12 bases left between them. This chain's CDR3 is CASSHRDIQPQHF. The CDR3 DNA sequence: TGTGCCAGCAGCCATCGGGACATTCAGCCCCAGCATTTT.

The chain employs TRBV2 and TRBJ2-1, with 9 nucleotides matching TRBD2. CDR1 is SNHLY, CDR2 FYNNEI, per germline. The CDR3 runs to 19 residues. Germline trimming cut 3 bases from V and 2 bases from J; bases unmatched to any gene: 14. CDR3 protein: CASSEEGGSGSAPYNEQFF. As DNA, the CDR3 is TGTGCCAGCAGTGAGGAAGGAGGTAGCGGGAGCGCCCCCTACAATGAGCAGTTCTTC. Full variable domain (rest looked up from reference TRBV2 and TRBJ2-1): EPEVTQTPSHQVTQMGQEVILRCVPISNHLYFYWYRQILGQKVEFLVSFYNNEISEKSEIFDDQFSVERPDGSNFTLKIRSTKLEDSAMYFCASSEEGGSGSAPYNEQFFGPGTRLTVL.

V usage is TRBV6-5 and J usage is TRBJ2-1; the D gene is possibly TRBD2 (5 bases). The CDR3 has 15 residues. Germline assignment: CDR1 MNHEY and CDR2 SVGAGI. The V and J ends lost 2 bases and 3 bases respectively, with 11 bases between them. CDR3 bases: TGTGCCAGCAGTTACGGGGAGTGGGACTACAATGAGCAGTTCTTC. It specifies CASSYGEWDYNEQFF.

The CDR3 nucleotides are TGCGCCAGCAGCCCCCCGGTGGCTAGCGGGGGGGCCGGCGATGAGCAGTTCTTC. Amino acid sequence: CASSPPVASGGAGDEQFF. This chain uses TRBV4-3 with TRBJ2-1, with 12 bases identical to TRBD2. The CDR3 extends over 18 amino acids. V was pared by 4 bases and J by 8 bases, with 15 bases of the junction left unmatched. The V gene's germline CDR1 is LGHNA and CDR2 YSLEER.

V is TRBV6-6 and J is TRBJ2-7, with TRBD1 matching over 7 bases. The CDR3 consists of 16 residues. Germline-derived CDR1 and CDR2 are MNHNY and SVGAGI (reference sequence). V lost 4 bases, J lost 0 bases, and 9 bases stayed unmatched. Here the CDR3 DNA reads TGTGCCAGCAGTTCAGCGAACCGGGACAGCTCCTACGAGCAGTACTTC. It translates to CASSSANRDSSYEQYF.

Only a few counts were recorded for this clone. V gene TRBV10-3 combines with J gene TRBJ1-5; no clear D gene. The CDR3 extends over 11 amino acids. V lost 4 bases to trimming and J lost 12 bases, with 10 bases between them. From germline, CDR1 is ENHRY and CDR2 SYGVKD. DNA of the CDR3: TGTGCCATCAGTGCCGGTGAGCGCCAGCATTTT. This gives the protein CAISAGERQHF.